Each of the 25 T cell receptor beta chains below was sequenced from the same sample in a study of T cells in Graves' hyperthyroidism and ophthalmopathy. Amplification of TCR beta CDR3 regions was performed using RNA transcripts as template. HTBI primers were used for first-round RT-PCR of the TCR CDR3. TCRdb independently ran MiXCR on the multiplex PCR reads; one entry per CDR3 protein. The sample gives hundreds of thousands of distinct CDR3 sequences, around 22% of which show up once; 11% is in the top ten. The sample consisted of blood. These TCRs come from a woman aged 25 to 39 with Graves' ophthalmopathy.

This clonotype was recorded many times. This chain connects TRBV6-1 to TRBJ1-1, with no clear D. This CDR3 comprises 11 residues. The germline V gene has CDR1 MNHNS and CDR2 SASEGT. V lost 3 bases and J 9 bases, leaving 8 bases between the germline ends. Here the CDR3 reads CASSDGQQAFF. The DNA of the CDR3 is TGTGCCAGCAGTGATGGCCAGCAAGCTTTCTTT.

This clonotype has a count of ten or more. The chain is built from TRBV19 and TRBJ1-1; 7 nucleotides line up with TRBD1. Germline CDR1 and CDR2: LNHDA and SQIVND (reference sequence). V trimming: 1 base; J trimming: 11 bases; junction bases outside the gene matches: 13. The CDR3 sequence is 15 residues long. In DNA, the CDR3 is TGTGCCAGTAGTATAGGGATTGAGGGGGCTATCGACGCTTTCTTT. Translation: CASSIGIEGAIDAFF.

In its sample, this clonotype was seen many times. This CDR3 is CASAYLGQGGGYTF. The CDR3 DNA reads as TGTGCCAGCGCGTACCTTGGACAGGGGGGTGGCTACACCTTC. The rearrangement uses TRBV6-5 and TRBJ1-2, with 10 bases aligning to TRBD1. J gave up 7 bases and V 8 bases, and 10 bases lay outside the gene matches. CDR3 length: 14 residues. Germline lookup yields CDR1 MNHEY and CDR2 SVGAGI.

This clonotype came up many times. The chain recombines TRBV6-5 with TRBJ2-2, with D hard to call. Between the trimmed V and J ends, which lost 6 bases and 3 bases, there was a span of 17 bases. From germline, CDR1 is MNHEY and CDR2 SVGAGI. The CDR3 runs to 16 residues. CDR3 region: CASSPVLTRHTGELFF. The CDR3 DNA sequence: TGTGCCAGCAGCCCCGTTTTGACACGGCACACCGGGGAGCTGTTTTTT.

V and J are TRBV19 and TRBJ1-5, with 10 bases lining up with TRBD1. Unmatched junction bases numbered 3, after V lost 4 bases and J lost 0 bases. Germline V gives CDR1 LNHDA, CDR2 SQIVND (reference sequence). The CDR3 consists of 16 residues. The CDR3 DNA reads as TGTGCCAGTAGTACCCGACAGGGGGCTAGCAATCAGCCCCAGCATTTT. Translating gives CASSTRQGASNQPQHF.

This clonotype came up many times. J is TRBJ2-7 and V is TRBV12-3 or TRBV12-4, with D hard to call. CDR3 size: 14 residues. V was clipped by 5 bases and J by 0 bases, with 11 bases between them. CDR3 coding DNA: TGTGCCAGCAGTGCGACTGGTATCTCCTACGAGCAGTACTTC. This translates into CASSATGISYEQYF.

This clonotype was detected only a few times. The chain's CDR3 is CATSRDPKGYEQYF. The CDR3 DNA sequence: TGTGCCACCAGCAGAGATCCGAAGGGATACGAGCAGTACTTC. This rearrangement joins TRBV15 to TRBJ2-7, with D unclear. The CDR3 is made up of 14 amino acids. Trimming shortened V by 0 bases and J by 4 bases, and 10 bases separated the two germline ends. Germline loops: CDR1 LNHNV, CDR2 YYDKDF (reference sequence). Variable domain in full (rest from reference TRBV15 and TRBJ2-7): DAMVIQNPRYQVTQFGKPVTLSCSQTLNHNVMYWYQQKSSQAPKLLFHYYDKDFNNEADTPDNFQSRRPNTSFCFLDIRSPGLGDTAMYLCATSRDPKGYEQYFGPGTRLTVT.

This clonotype appeared many times. The J gene is TRBJ2-7, the V gene TRBV19; 7 bases match TRBD1. This CDR3 region has 15 residues. V was clipped by 1 base and J by 2 bases; unmatched bases: 5. CDR1 is LNHDA and CDR2 is SQIVND in the germline V gene (reference sequence). The chain's CDR3 is CASSIAWQGAYEQYF. CDR3 nucleotide sequence: TGTGCCAGTAGTATAGCATGGCAGGGGGCCTACGAGCAGTACTTC.

This clonotype was picked up one time. This may come from a read error, since a much larger clone is one base off. V and J are TRBV3-1 and TRBJ1-2; possibly TRBD1 for D (5 bases). Germline loops: CDR1 LGHDT, CDR2 YNNKEL (reference sequence). CDR3 size: 14 residues. The CDR3 DNA is TGTGCCTGCAGCCAAACTCGGGGCGGCTATGGCTACACCTTC. It codes for CACSQTRGGYGYTF.

This clonotype was seen a few times. The rearrangement joins TRBV6-2 or TRBV6-3 to TRBJ2-4; D is possibly TRBD2 (5 bases). Germline V gene lookup returns CDR1 MNHEY and CDR2 SVGEGT. Trimming took 3 bases from V and 0 from J, leaving 15 bases between them. This CDR3 has 17 amino acids. CDR3 bases: TGTGCCAGCAGTTATCTTACGGGGATCGTAGCCAAAAACATTCAGTACTTC. Its protein is CASSYLTGIVAKNIQYF.

J is TRBJ2-7 and V is TRBV12-3 or TRBV12-4, with D perhaps matching TRBD2 (5 bases). V gave up 8 bases and J gave up 9 bases, with 20 bases separating them. This CDR3 has 13 residues. CDR3 amino acids: CASAVYMEAVQYF. Here the CDR3 DNA reads TGTGCCAGCGCAGTTTATATGGAGGCGGTGCAGTACTTC.

This clonotype was detected ten times or more. The chain links TRBV6-5 to TRBJ2-5, with a tentative D call TRBD2 (5 bases). The ends were cut back, 2 bases at V and 4 bases at J, with 11 bases in the middle. This CDR3 is 14 amino acids long. Looked up from germline, CDR1 is MNHEY and CDR2 is SVGAGI. Here the CDR3 DNA reads TGTGCCAGCAGTTACGCGGGCGCCGGAGAGACCCAGTACTTC. Translation gives CASSYAGAGETQYF.

At least ten counts were recorded for this clonotype. V gene TRBV6-1 combines with J gene TRBJ1-1; D is perhaps TRBD1 (6 bases). The CDR3 covers 12 residues. Germline V gene data show CDR1 as MNHNS and CDR2 as SASEGT. Trimming removed 6 bases at V and 8 bases at J, with 13 bases between. The CDR3 coding sequence is TGTGCCAGCAGCCGAACAGGGCGGGAAGCTTTCTTT. It encodes CASSRTGREAFF.

The CDR3 reads CASSYSAGGRDTGELFF. The CDR3, as DNA: TGTGCCAGCAGTTACTCAGCGGGAGGGCGTGACACCGGGGAGCTGTTTTTT. The rearrangement uses TRBV6-2 or TRBV6-3 and TRBJ2-2, with TRBD2 matching over 10 bases. Germline V lookup: CDR1 MNHEY, CDR2 SVGEGT. V dropped 0 bases and J dropped 3; count of bases not matched to a gene: 4. The CDR3 consists of 17 residues.

This clonotype was detected many times. The V gene is TRBV5-1, the J gene TRBJ2-1; 10 bases match TRBD1. Trimming cost V 1 base and J 4 bases; bases outside gene matches: 5. Per the germline V gene, CDR1 is SGHRS and CDR2 is YFSETQ. The CDR3 contains 16 residues. The CDR3 bases are TGCGCCAGCAGCTTGCGGGACAGGGGAGTATACAATGAGCAGTTCTTC. Translation: CASSLRDRGVYNEQFF. The entire variable domain, with the rest obtained from reference TRBV5-1 and TRBJ2-1, is as follows: KAGVTQTPRYLIKTRGQQVTLSCSPISGHRSVSWYQQTPGQGLQFLFEYFSETQRNKGNFPGRFSGRQFSNSRSEMNVSTLELGDSALYLCASSLRDRGVYNEQFFGPGTRLTVL.

This clonotype was seen at least ten times. J is TRBJ1-1 and V is TRBV30; D unclear. The CDR3 contains 11 residues. V lost 6 bases to trimming and J lost 1 base, with 6 bases between them. Germline values: CDR1 GTSNPN, CDR2 SVGIG (reference sequence). CDR3 residues: CACNWNTEAFF. In DNA form, the CDR3 reads TGTGCCTGTAACTGGAACACTGAAGCTTTCTTT.

This clonotype occurred a few times. The CDR3 does not close with the conserved phenylalanine or tryptophan, likely indicating a read error. This chain uses TRBV6-5 with TRBJ1-1, with D unresolved. V was trimmed by 0 bases and J by 1 base, leaving 9 bases between them. This CDR3 contains 15 residues. Germline assignment: CDR1 MNHEY and CDR2 SVGAGI. The CDR3 loop is CASSYSSGGNTEAFL. The DNA for the CDR3 is TGTGCCAGCAGTTACTCAAGTGGAGGGAACACTGAAGCTTTCTTG.

The CDR3 DNA reads TGTGCCACCGCGACCGGTGGACAGCCCCAGCATTTT. As protein: CATATGGQPQHF. The chain is built from TRBV24-1 and TRBJ1-5, with D unclear. V lost 9 bases to trimming and J lost 7 bases, with 12 bases between them. This CDR3 contains 12 residues. Germline CDR1 KGHDR, CDR2 SFDVKD.

The V and J genes are TRBV12-3 or TRBV12-4 and TRBJ1-2; D ambiguous. This CDR3 is built from 15 residues. V lost 3 bases, J lost 3 bases, and 14 bases lay in between. CDR3 nucleotides: TGTGCCAGCAGTTTGCGGCCGATCAGTGACTATGGCTACACCTTC. Amino acid sequence: CASSLRPISDYGYTF.

This clonotype occurred many times. V and J are TRBV20-1 and TRBJ1-1, with D hard to call. Germline V gives CDR1 DFQATT, CDR2 SNEGSKA (reference sequence). CDR3 size: 12 residues. CDR3 DNA: TGCAGCCGTCATACAGTGAACACTGAAGCTTTCTTT. Amino acids: CSRHTVNTEAFF.

The chain couples TRBV2 to TRBJ2-7; D perhaps matches TRBD1 (6 bases). V dropped 1 base and J dropped 0 bases, with 22 bases sitting between them. This CDR3 spans 19 amino acids. Germline assignment: CDR1 SNHLY and CDR2 FYNNEI. Here the CDR3 DNA reads TGTGCCAGCAGTGAAGAGAGATGGGGCAGGGGCCCCCACTCCTACGAGCAGTACTTC. It encodes CASSEERWGRGPHSYEQYF.

This clonotype was observed many times. The CDR3 loop is CSVEAAVGSPSGGYTF. The DNA for the CDR3 is TGCAGCGTTGAAGCGGCGGTCGGCAGTCCTAGTGGGGGCTACACCTTC. This rearrangement joins TRBV29-1 to TRBJ1-2; D remains ambiguous. The CDR3 covers 16 residues. V gave up 1 base and J gave up 8 bases, with 23 bases separating them. The germline CDR1 and CDR2 sequences are SQVTM and ANQGSEA.

This clonotype was counted many times. The V and J genes are TRBV11-2 and TRBJ2-7; 8 bases align to TRBD2. Looked up from germline, CDR1 is SGHAT and CDR2 is FQNNGV. CDR3 size: 15 residues. Germline trimming cut 0 bases from V and 5 bases from J; bases unmatched to any gene: 6. CDR3 residues: CASSLDGGESDEQYF. In DNA form, the CDR3 reads TGTGCCAGCAGCTTAGACGGGGGGGAATCGGACGAGCAGTACTTC.

In this sample, this clonotype turned up a few times. This chain joins TRBV2 and TRBJ2-5; 7 bases fit TRBD2. V trimming: 10 bases; J trimming: 5 bases; junction bases outside the gene matches: 4. CDR1 is SNHLY and CDR2 is FYNNEI in the germline V gene. The CDR3 sequence is 11 residues long. Written as DNA, the CDR3 is TGTGCCAACGGACTAGATGAGACCCAGTACTTC. Its translation is CANGLDETQYF. The full variable domain, rest sourced from reference TRBV2 and TRBJ2-5, is EPEVTQTPSHQVTQMGQEVILRCVPISNHLYFYWYRQILGQKVEFLVSFYNNEISEKSEIFDDQFSVERPDGSNFTLKIRSTKLEDSAMYFCANGLDETQYFGPGTRLLVL.

There are many counts of this clonotype. The chain has TRBV3-1 and TRBJ2-5; tentatively, D is TRBD1 or TRBD2 (5 bases each). The germline gives CDR1 LGHDT, CDR2 YNNKEL (reference sequence). Trimming stripped 6 bases from V and 2 bases from J, with 13 bases between. There are 14 residues in the CDR3. CDR3 region: CASSSPGPQETQYF. The DNA of the CDR3 is TGTGCCAGCAGTTCCCCGGGGCCACAAGAGACCCAGTACTTC.